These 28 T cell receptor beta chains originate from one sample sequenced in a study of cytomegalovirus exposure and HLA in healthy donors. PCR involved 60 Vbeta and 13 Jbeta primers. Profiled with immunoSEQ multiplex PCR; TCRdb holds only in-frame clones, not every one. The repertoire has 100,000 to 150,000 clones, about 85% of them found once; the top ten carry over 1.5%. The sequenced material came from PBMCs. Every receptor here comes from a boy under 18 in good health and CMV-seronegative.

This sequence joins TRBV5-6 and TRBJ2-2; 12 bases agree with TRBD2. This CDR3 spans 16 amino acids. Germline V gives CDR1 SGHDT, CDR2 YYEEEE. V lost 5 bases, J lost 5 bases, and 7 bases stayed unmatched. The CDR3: CASSLGTSGQTGELFF. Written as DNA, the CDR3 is TGTGCCAGCAGTTTAGGGACTAGCGGGCAAACCGGGGAGCTGTTTTTT.

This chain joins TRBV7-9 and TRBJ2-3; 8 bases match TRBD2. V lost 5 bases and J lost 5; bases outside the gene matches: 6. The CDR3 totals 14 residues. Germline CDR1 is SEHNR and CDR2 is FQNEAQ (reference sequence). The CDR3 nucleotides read TGTGCCAGCAGCCCCTCGGGGGGGGGAGATACGCAGTATTTT. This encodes CASSPSGGGDTQYF.

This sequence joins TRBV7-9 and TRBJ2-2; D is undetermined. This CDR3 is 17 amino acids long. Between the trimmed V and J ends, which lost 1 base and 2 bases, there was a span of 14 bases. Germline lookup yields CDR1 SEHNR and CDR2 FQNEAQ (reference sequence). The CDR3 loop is CASSLVRSSLNTGELFF. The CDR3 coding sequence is TGTGCCAGCAGCTTAGTGCGAAGTAGTCTTAACACCGGGGAGCTGTTTTTT.

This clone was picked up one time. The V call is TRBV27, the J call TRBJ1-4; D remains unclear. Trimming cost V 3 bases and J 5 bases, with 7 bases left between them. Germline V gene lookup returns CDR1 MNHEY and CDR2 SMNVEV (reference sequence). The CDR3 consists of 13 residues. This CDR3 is CASSFSPNEKLFF. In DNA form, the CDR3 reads TGTGCCAGCAGTTTTTCCCCAAATGAAAAACTGTTTTTT. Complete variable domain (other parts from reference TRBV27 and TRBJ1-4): EAQVTQNPRYLITVTGKKLTVTCSQNMNHEYMSWYRQDPGLGLRQIYYSMNVEVTDKGDVPEGYKVSRKEKRNFPLILESPSPNQTSLYFCASSFSPNEKLFFGSGTQLSVL.

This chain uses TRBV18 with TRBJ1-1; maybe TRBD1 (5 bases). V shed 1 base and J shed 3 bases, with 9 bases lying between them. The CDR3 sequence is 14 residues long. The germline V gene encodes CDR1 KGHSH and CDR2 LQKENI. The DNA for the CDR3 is TGTGCCAGCTCACCACAGGGAGGGGACACTGAAGCTTTCTTT. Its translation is CASSPQGGDTEAFF. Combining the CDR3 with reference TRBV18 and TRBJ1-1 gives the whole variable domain NAGVMQNPRHLVRRRGQEARLRCSPMKGHSHVYWYRQLPEEGLKFMVYLQKENIIDESGMPKERFSAEFPKEGPSILRIQQVVRGDSAAYFCASSPQGGDTEAFFGQGTRLTVV.

CDR3 residues: CASSQGSLAGGSSYNEQFF. The CDR3 DNA reads as TGCGCCAGCAGCCAAGGTAGTCTAGCGGGAGGAAGCTCCTACAATGAGCAGTTCTTC. V is TRBV4-1 and J is TRBJ2-1, with 11 nucleotides matching TRBD2. V gave up 1 base and J gave up 0 bases; unmatched junction bases: 8. The V gene's germline CDR1 is MGHRA and CDR2 YSYEKL. This CDR3 spans 19 amino acids.

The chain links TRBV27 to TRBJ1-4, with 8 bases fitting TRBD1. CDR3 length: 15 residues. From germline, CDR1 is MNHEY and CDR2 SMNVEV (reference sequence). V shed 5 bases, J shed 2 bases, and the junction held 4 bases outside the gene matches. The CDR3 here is CASSPRTGTNEKLFF. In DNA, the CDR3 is TGTGCCAGCAGTCCGAGGACAGGGACTAATGAAAAACTGTTTTTT.

CDR3 coding DNA: TGTGCCAGCAGCCCCAAAAGCGGGGTGGATGAGCAGTTCTTC. This translates into CASSPKSGVDEQFF. The chain recombines TRBV5-4 with TRBJ2-1; TRBD2 agrees at 7 bases. CDR1 is SGHNT, CDR2 YYREEE, per germline (reference sequence). The CDR3 sequence is 14 residues long. V lost 4 bases, J lost 8 bases, and 9 bases stayed unmatched.

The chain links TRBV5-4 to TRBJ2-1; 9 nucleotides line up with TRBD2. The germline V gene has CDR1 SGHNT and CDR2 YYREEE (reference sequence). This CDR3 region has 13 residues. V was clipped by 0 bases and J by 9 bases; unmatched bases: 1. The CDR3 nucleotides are TGTGCCAGCAGCTTGGAGACTAGCGGTGAGCAGTTCTTC. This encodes CASSLETSGEQFF.

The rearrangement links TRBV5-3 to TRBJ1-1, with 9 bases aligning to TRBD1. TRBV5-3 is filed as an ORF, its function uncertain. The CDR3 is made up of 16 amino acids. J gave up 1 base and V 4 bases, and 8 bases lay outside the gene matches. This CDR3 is CARSLRPGQGNTEAFF. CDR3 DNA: TGTGCCAGAAGCCTACGACCGGGACAGGGGAACACTGAAGCTTTCTTT.

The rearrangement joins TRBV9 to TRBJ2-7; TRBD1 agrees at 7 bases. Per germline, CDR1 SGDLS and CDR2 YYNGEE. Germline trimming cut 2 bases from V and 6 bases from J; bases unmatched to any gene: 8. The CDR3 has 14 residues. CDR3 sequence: CASSVIQGSGEQYF. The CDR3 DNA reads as TGTGCCAGCAGCGTCATACAGGGGTCAGGCGAGCAGTACTTC.

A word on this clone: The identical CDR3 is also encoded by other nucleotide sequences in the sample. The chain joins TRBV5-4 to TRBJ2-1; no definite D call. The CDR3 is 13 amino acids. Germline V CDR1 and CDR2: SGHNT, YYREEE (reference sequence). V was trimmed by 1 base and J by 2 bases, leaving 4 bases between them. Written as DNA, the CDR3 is TGTGCCAGCAGCTTGCGAGCCTACAATGAGCAGTTCTTC. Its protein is CASSLRAYNEQFF.

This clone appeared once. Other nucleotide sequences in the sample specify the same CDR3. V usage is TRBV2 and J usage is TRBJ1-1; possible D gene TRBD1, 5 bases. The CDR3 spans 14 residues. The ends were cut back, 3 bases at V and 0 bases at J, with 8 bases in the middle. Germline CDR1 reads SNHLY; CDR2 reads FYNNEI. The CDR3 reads CASSDRVMNTEAFF. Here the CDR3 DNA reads TGTGCCAGCAGTGACAGGGTGATGAACACTGAAGCTTTCTTT.

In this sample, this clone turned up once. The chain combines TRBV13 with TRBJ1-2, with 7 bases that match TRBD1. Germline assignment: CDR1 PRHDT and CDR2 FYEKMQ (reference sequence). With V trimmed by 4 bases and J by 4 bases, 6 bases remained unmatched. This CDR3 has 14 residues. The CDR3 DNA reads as TGTGCCAGCAGCTCGACCCGGGACAGCTATGGCTACACCTTC. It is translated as CASSSTRDSYGYTF.

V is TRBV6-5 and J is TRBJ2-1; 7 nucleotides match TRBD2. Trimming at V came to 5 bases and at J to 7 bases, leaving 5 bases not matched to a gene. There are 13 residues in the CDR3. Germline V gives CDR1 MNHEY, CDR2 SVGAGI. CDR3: CASSDGGGNEQFF. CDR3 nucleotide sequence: TGTGCCAGCAGTGATGGGGGGGGGAATGAGCAGTTCTTC.

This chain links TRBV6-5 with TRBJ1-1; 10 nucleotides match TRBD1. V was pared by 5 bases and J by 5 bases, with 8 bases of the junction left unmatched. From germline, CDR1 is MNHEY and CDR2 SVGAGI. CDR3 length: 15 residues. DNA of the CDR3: TGTGCCAGCAGTCAGGGACAGGGGAGTGGGACTGAAGCTTTCTTT. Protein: CASSQGQGSGTEAFF.

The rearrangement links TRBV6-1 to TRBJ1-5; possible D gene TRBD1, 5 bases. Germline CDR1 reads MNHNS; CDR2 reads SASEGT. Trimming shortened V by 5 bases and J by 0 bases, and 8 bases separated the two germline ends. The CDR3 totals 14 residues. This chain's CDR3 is CASSPGGSNQPQHF. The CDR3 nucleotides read TGTGCCAGCAGTCCCGGGGGTAGCAATCAGCCCCAGCATTTT.

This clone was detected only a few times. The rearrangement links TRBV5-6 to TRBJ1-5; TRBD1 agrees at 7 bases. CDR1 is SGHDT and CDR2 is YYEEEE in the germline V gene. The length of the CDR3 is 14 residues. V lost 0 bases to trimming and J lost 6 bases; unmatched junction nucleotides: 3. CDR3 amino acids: CASSLVAGGQPQHF. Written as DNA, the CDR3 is TGTGCCAGCAGCTTGGTGGCAGGGGGTCAGCCCCAGCATTTT.

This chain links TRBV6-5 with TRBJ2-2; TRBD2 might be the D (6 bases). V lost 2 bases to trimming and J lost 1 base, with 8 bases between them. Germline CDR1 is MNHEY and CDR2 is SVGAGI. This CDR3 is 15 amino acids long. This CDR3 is CASSYMGGNTGELFF. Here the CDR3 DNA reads TGTGCCAGCAGTTACATGGGGGGGAACACCGGGGAGCTGTTTTTT.

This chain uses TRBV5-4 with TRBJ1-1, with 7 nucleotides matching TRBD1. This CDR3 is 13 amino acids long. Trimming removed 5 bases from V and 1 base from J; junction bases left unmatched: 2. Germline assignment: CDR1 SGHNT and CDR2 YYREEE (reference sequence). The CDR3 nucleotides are TGTGCCAGCAGACGGACAGGGAACACTGAAGCTTTCTTT. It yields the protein CASRRTGNTEAFF.

CDR3 residues: CASSRGTSGGAPTGELFF. As DNA, the CDR3 is TGCGCCAGCAGCCGAGGGACTAGCGGGGGGGCCCCCACCGGGGAGCTGTTTTTT. The J gene is TRBJ2-2, the V gene TRBV4-1, with 16 bases aligning to TRBD2. The CDR3 sequence is 18 residues long. V dropped 4 bases and J dropped 4; count of bases not matched to a gene: 6. From germline, CDR1 is MGHRA and CDR2 YSYEKL.

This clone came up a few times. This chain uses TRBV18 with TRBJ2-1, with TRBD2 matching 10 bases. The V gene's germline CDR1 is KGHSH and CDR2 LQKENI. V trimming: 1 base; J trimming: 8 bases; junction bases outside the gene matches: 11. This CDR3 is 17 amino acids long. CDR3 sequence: CASSPLMASGGLDEQFF. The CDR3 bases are TGTGCCAGCTCACCACTCATGGCTAGCGGGGGATTGGATGAGCAGTTCTTC.

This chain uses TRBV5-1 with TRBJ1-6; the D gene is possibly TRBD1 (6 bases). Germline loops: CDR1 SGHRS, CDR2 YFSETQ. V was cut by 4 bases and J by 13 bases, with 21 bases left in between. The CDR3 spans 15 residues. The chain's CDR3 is CASSTTGTTKAPLHF. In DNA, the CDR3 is TGCGCCAGCAGCACAACCGGGACAACCAAAGCGCCCCTCCACTTT.

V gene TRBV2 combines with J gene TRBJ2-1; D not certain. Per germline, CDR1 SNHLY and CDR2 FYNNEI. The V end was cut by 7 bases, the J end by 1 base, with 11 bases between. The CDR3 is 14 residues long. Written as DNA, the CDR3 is TGTGCCAGCATTTACACCGAATCCTACAATGAGCAGTTCTTC. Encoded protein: CASIYTESYNEQFF.

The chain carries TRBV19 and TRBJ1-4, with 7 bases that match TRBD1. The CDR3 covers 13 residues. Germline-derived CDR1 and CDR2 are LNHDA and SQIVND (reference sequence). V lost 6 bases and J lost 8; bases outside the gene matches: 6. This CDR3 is CASSRDRGEKLFF. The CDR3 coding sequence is TGTGCCAGTAGCCGGGACAGAGGGGAAAAACTGTTTTTT.

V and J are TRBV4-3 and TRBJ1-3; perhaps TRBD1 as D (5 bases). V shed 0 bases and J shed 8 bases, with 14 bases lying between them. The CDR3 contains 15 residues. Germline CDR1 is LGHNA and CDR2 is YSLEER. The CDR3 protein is CASSQDRLGAYTIYF. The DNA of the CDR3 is TGCGCCAGCAGCCAAGATCGGTTAGGGGCCTACACCATATATTTT.

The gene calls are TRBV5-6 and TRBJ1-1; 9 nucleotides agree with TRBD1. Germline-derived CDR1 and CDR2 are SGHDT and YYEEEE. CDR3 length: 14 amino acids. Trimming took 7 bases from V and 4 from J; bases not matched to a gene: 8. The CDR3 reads CASSGTGIPTEAFF. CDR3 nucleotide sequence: TGTGCCAGCTCCGGGACAGGGATTCCCACTGAAGCTTTCTTT.

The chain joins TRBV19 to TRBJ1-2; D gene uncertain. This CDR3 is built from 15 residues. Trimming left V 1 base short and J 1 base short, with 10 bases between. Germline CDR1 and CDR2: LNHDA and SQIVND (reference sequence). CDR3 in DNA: TGTGCCAGTAGTATAGCAACAGCTATTAACTATGGCTACACCTTC. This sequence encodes CASSIATAINYGYTF.